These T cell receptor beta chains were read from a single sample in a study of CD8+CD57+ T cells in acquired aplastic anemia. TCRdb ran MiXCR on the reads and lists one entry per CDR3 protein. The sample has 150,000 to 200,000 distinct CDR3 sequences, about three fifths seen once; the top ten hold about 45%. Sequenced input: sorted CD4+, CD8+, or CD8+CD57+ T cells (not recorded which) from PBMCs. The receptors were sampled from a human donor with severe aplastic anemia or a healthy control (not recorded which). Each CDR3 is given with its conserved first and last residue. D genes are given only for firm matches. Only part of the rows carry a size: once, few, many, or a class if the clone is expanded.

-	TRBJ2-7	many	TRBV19	CASSIDPGYEQYF	TGTGCCAGTAGTATAGACCCAGGCTACGAGCAGTACTTC
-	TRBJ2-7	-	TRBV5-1	CASSSFGGNEQYF	TGCGCCAGCAGCTCATTCGGGGGTAACGAGCAGTACTTC
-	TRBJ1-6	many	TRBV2	CASSEHPRPVWNSPLHF	TGTGCCAGCAGTGAGCACCCTCGGCCGGTTTGGAATTCACCCCTCCACTTT
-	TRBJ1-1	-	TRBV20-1	CSAQSRGIEAFF	TGCAGTGCACAGTCCAGGGGAATTGAAGCTTTCTTT
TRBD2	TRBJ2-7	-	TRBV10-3	CAISAGTSGVYEQYF	TGTGCCATCAGTGCCGGGACTAGCGGGGTCTACGAGCAGTACTTC
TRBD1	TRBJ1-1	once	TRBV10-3	CAISDGTGADTEAFF	TGTGCCATCAGTGATGGGACAGGGGCTGACACTGAAGCTTTCTTT
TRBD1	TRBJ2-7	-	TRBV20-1	CSARERTGPNEQYF	TGCAGTGCTAGAGAGCGGACAGGGCCCAACGAGCAGTACTTC
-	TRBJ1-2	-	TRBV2	CASSSEGGYTF	TGTGCCAGCAGTTCAGAAGGTGGCTACACCTTC
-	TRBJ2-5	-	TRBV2	CASTAKETQYF	TGTGCCAGCACTGCGAAAGAGACCCAGTACTTC
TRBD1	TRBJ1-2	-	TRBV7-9	CASSLPYGQDGYTF	TGTGCCAGCAGCTTACCGTATGGACAGGATGGCTACACCTTC
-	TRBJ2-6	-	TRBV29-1	CSISGQSPFLGANVLTF	TGCAGCATTTCCGGACAGTCCCCTTTTCTTGGGGCCAACGTCCTGACTTTC
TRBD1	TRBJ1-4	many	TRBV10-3	CAVSAPPGTGTEKLFF	TGTGCCGTCAGCGCCCCTCCCGGGACAGGAACTGAAAAACTGTTTTTT
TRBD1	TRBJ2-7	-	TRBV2	CASSNRDSAYEQYF	TGTGCCAGCAGCAACCGGGACAGCGCCTACGAGCAGTACTTC
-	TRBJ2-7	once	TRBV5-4	CASNQIWDKQSYEQYF	TGTGCCAGCAATCAAATCTGGGACAAACAGTCCTACGAGCAGTACTTC
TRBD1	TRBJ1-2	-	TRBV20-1	CSAGGQGRNYGYTF	TGCAGTGCTGGAGGACAGGGGAGAAACTATGGCTACACCTTC
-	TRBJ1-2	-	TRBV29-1	CSVEEEQWEF	TGCAGCGTTGAAGAAGAGCAGTGGGAATTC
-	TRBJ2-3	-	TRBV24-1	CATSNQGTDTQYF	TGTGCCACCAGTAACCAGGGAACAGATACGCAGTATTTT
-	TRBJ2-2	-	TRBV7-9	CASSLRDSPPFGELLF	TGTGCCAGCAGCCTCCGGGACTCCCCACCGTTCGGGGAGCTGCTTTTT
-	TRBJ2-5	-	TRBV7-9	CASSSSDSQRRVTQYF	TGTGCCAGCAGTTCCTCCGACTCTCAACGTAGAGTGACCCAGTACTTC
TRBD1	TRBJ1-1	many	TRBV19	CASRPQQGSNTEAFF	TGTGCCAGTAGGCCGCAACAGGGGTCGAACACTGAAGCTTTCTTT
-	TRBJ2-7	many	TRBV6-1	CASSEVEGEDEQYF	TGTGCCAGCAGTGAAGTGGAAGGGGAGGACGAGCAGTACTTC
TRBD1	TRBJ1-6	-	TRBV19	CASTSTGQGSPLHF	TGTGCCAGTACCTCGACAGGGCAGGGTTCACCCCTCCACTTT
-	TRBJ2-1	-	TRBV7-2	CARSHVVSPYNEQFF	TGTGCCAGAAGTCACGTCGTGTCGCCCTACAATGAGCAGTTCTTC
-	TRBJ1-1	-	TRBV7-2	CASSLVRGYTEAFF	TGTGCCAGCAGCTTGGTTAGAGGGTACACTGAAGCTTTCTTT
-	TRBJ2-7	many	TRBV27	CASSLGRGNEQYF	TGTGCCAGCAGTTTGGGCAGGGGCAACGAGCAGTACTTC
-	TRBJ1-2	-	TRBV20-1	CSAIQINYGYTF	TGCAGTGCAATACAGATAAACTATGGCTACACCTTC
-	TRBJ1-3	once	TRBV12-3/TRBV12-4	CASSPRGDASGNTIYF	TGTGCCAGCAGCCCTCGGGGTGACGCCTCTGGAAACACCATATATTTT
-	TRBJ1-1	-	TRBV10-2	CASRQTNTEAFF	TGCGCCAGCAGACAGACGAACACTGAAGCTTTCTTT
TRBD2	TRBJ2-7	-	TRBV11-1	CASSAASGSTYEQYF	TGTGCCAGCAGCGCCGCTAGCGGGAGTACCTACGAGCAGTACTTC
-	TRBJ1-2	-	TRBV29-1	CSVEVREEGGYTF	TGCAGCGTTGAAGTACGAGAAGAAGGGGGCTACACCTTC
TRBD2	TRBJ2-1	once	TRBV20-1	CSANFNGGGPNEQFF	TGCAGTGCTAACTTTAATGGGGGAGGGCCCAATGAGCAGTTCTTC
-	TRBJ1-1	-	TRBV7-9	CASSLPGNTEAFF	TGTGCCAGCAGCTTACCCGGGAACACTGAAGCTTTCTTT
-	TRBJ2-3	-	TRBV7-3	CASSLARLRGTDTQYF	TGTGCCAGCAGCTTAGCGCGCTTACGGGGCACAGATACGCAGTATTTT
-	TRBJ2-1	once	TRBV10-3	CASSWEDAYNEQFF	TGTGCCAGCAGTTGGGAGGATGCATACAATGAGCAGTTCTTC
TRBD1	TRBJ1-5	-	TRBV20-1	CSARRGQGVNQPQHF	TGCAGTGCTAGGCGTGGACAGGGGGTCAATCAGCCCCAGCATTTT